Each of the 2 T cell receptor beta chains below was sequenced from the same sample in a study of shared clonotypes between healthy human individuals. This table comes from immunoSEQ multiplex PCR, and its TCRdb copy is limited to in-frame clones, with some not included. The sample includes about 1.4 million clones, 96% seen only once; the top ten take 1% to 1.5%. Sequenced input: naive CD4+ T cells sorted from blood. Subset specified: CD45RA+ positively selected. Receptors originate from a man aged 25-40 years in good health.

The rearrangement joins TRBV6-5 to TRBJ2-1; 10 bases map to TRBD2. After removal of 4 bases from V and 5 bases from J, the junction contained 2 bases not matched to a gene. This CDR3 contains 14 residues. From germline, CDR1 is MNHEY and CDR2 SVGAGI. The CDR3 DNA is TGTGCCAGCAGTTCAGGGACTAGCGACAATGAGCAGTTCTTC. Its translation is CASSSGTSDNEQFF.

The chain carries TRBV11-2 and TRBJ2-7; a possible D gene is TRBD2 (5 bases). Looked up from germline, CDR1 is SGHAT and CDR2 is FQNNGV. The CDR3 contains 15 residues. Trimming took off 1 base at V and 7 bases at J, with 17 bases between the two ends. The CDR3 sequence: CASSLARRGGEEQYF. The CDR3 region has the DNA TGTGCCAGCAGCTTAGCCCGACGGGGTGGAGAAGAGCAGTACTTC.